This note documents a single TCR beta chain sequence. Its antigen is currently unknown. These data belong to a study of STAT3 mutations in large granular lymphocyte leukemia. Study context: Immunosuppressive therapy was given to more than half of T-LGLL patients.

Each sample's TCRbeta library yielded on average around 42,000 productive templates. This table comes from immunoSEQ multiplex PCR, and its TCRdb copy is limited to in-frame clones, with some not included. The repertoire includes approximately 43,000 clones, about 81% of them detected once, and around 0.44% sits in the top ten. Study observations and caveats: Sampling intervals varied between patients and samples. Every T-cell large granular lymphocyte leukemia patient had at least one immunodominant TCR beta clonotype. Suggested: STAT3 mutation was not the ancestral event for these clonal expansions.

The receptor's source is a human donor with T large granular lymphocyte leukemia. Some clones in this sample may be carry-over from other donors' samples. The sequencing input was PBMCs.

CDR3 nucleotide sequence: TGTGCCACCAGCAGAGATCCAAAAGATAATACGCAGTATTTT. Protein product: CATSRDPKDNTQYF. The chain employs TRBV15 and TRBJ2-3; D gene unclear. The CDR3 length is 14 residues. Looked up from germline, CDR1 is LNHNV and CDR2 is YYDKDF (reference sequence). The germline V and J ends were trimmed by 0 bases and 7 bases, with 11 bases remaining between them.